This is a list of T cell receptor beta chains from one sample in a study of CD8+ T cells in alopecia areata. Assay: immunoSEQ multiplex PCR; the TCRdb copy retains only in-frame clones and omits some. The repertoire has roughly 250,000 clones, roughly two thirds of them found once; the top ten carry around 1.2%. The sample here was CD4+ T cells sorted from blood, taken at week 0. These receptors were taken from a human donor with alopecia areata. Both conserved end residues are part of each CDR3. Fields, in order: V gene, CDR3 protein.

>TRBV5-1
CASSFWDRNTDTQYF
>TRBV19
CATSEGGGYTF
>TRBV29-1
CTTLTVSNTEAFF
>TRBV30
CAWSGTGDQPQHF
>TRBV5-1
CASSLTEQETQYF
>TRBV5-1
CASSLVGGLTEAFF
>TRBV6-6
CASSYSGSNQPQHF
>TRBV19
CASSIDSDSTYGYTF
>TRBV7-9
CASSLVAGTSTGELFF
>TRBV30
CAWSTPDRLWGYTF
>TRBV25-1
CASSEAGPSSYNEQFF
>TRBV2
CASSRDTDIQYF
>TRBV5-1
CASRSLLGAQETQYF
>TRBV6-5
CASRSTGVGEQYF
>TRBV14
CASSQEVVPGAPLHF
>TRBV7-2
CASSYLGGVGNEQFF
>TRBV29-1
CSVGMDYGYTF
>TRBV7-8
CASSLAGTSYYEQYF
>TRBV30
CAWESGANVLTF
>TRBV4-3
CASSHHNQGNTEAFF
>TRBV4-3
CASSQDRGVEGHGYTF
>TRBV30
CAGRQGVYGYTF